This TCR beta chain stems from a study of T-cell reconstitution after alpha-beta-depleted transplantation in children (TCRdb year 2016). A note on the overall study: Using TCR repertoire profiling, the study quantitatively followed how T-cell immune reconstitution unfolded in children after TCRalphabeta/CD19-depleted allogeneic hematopoietic cell transplantation. Results the study describes overall, beyond this receptor: In some patients, high TCRbeta diversity at day 60 was attributed to recipient T cells and intrathymic progenitors that had survived conditioning. Apparently early alphabetaT-cell count recovery about two months after transplant reportedly relied on only several hundred rapidly expanded clones derived from non-depleted graft cells. Over the following months the frequencies of hyperexpanded clones went down, and after one year T-cell counts and TCRbeta diversity were mostly credited to newly produced T cells.

In this sample, this clonotype turned up a few times. Its antigen is unknown. No base qualities exist here, and no much larger clone lies one base off it. The library was made by PCR. Sequencing took place on an Illumina HiSeq 2500. TCR libraries were prepared with molecular barcoding, using unique molecular identifiers to normalize TCRbeta repertoire quantification. Using fastp trimming at Q25 and MiXCR clonotype assembly, TCRdb reanalyzed the public sequencing data and kept in-frame beta chains. Rows matching on CDR3 protein sequence are summarized as one entry with the most common DNA and genes. The sample has 500,000 to 600,000 distinct CDR3 sequences on record, roughly 27% of them singletons. Of the sample, approximately 33% falls within the top ten clones. The treatment or condition label here, explained by the study, means: allogeneic hematopoietic cell transplantation with graft depleted of TCRalphabeta T cells and CD19 B cells. TCRalphabeta/CD19-depleted allogeneic hematopoietic cell grafts were given to the transplant recipients, all of whom were children.

Sample: PBMCs, taken before TCRalphabeta/CD19-depleted stem cell transplant. The receptor comes from a boy in the first two years of life with Wiskott-Aldrich syndrome, due to receive a stem cell transplant.

In nucleotide form, the sequence is TGCGCCAGCAGCCTCCCAGGGGGCCAGGGCTACTACGAGCAGTACTTC. It is translated as CASSLPGGQGYYEQYF. This receptor chain uses TRBV5-1 and TRBJ2-7, and 8 junctional nucleotides match TRBD1. Including cysteine and phenylalanine, the CDR3 has 16 amino acids. The sequence is cut down to CDR3 DNA, 48 bases in frame from base 1. CDR1 SGHRS and CDR2 YFSETQ were looked up in the germline V gene. At the junction V is shortened by 4 bases and J by 3 bases; bases outside the gene matches: 12.